This passage covers 26 T cell receptor beta chains from one sample sequenced in a study of cytomegalovirus exposure and HLA in healthy donors. PCR involved 60 Vbeta and 13 Jbeta primers. Data came from immunoSEQ multiplex PCR; TCRdb stores just in-frame clones and leaves some out. The data contain under 150,000 clones, over 65% of them singletons. The sample comprised PBMCs. These receptors were collected from a man younger than 35 in good health and CMV-seronegative.

The chain links TRBV4-3 to TRBJ2-7; 9 bases line up with TRBD1. The CDR3 spans 15 residues. CDR1 and CDR2 from the germline V gene are LGHNA and YSLEER. J gave up 4 bases and V 5 bases, and 9 bases lay outside the gene matches. The CDR3 region has the DNA TGCGCCAGCAGCTCGTCCGGGACAGGGAGGTACGAGCAGTACTTC. This translates into CASSSSGTGRYEQYF.

V gene TRBV5-1 combines with J gene TRBJ2-7; TRBD1 matches at 7 bases. The CDR3 is 17 amino acids. The germline V gene encodes CDR1 SGHRS and CDR2 YFSETQ. V lost 3 bases, J lost 3 bases, and 15 bases stayed unmatched. Here the CDR3 DNA reads TGCGCCAGCAGCTCCTTATTCCGGGACAGCGCCGGCTACGAGCAGTACTTC. Amino acids: CASSSLFRDSAGYEQYF.

V gene TRBV7-9 combines with J gene TRBJ2-7, with 9 nucleotides matching TRBD1. Germline V lookup: CDR1 SEHNR, CDR2 FQNEAQ (reference sequence). With V trimmed by 5 bases and J by 6 bases, 11 bases remained unmatched. The CDR3 is 15 residues long. CDR3 DNA sequence: TGTGCCAGCAGCCCTCAATGGGACAGGGTTGGCGAGCAGTACTTC. Protein product: CASSPQWDRVGEQYF.

V and J are TRBV6-4 and TRBJ1-2; 8 nucleotides match TRBD1. The length of the CDR3 is 15 residues. V shed 7 bases and J 7 bases; nucleotides not matched to a gene: 14. Per the germline V gene, CDR1 is MRHNA and CDR2 is SNTAGT. CDR3 coding DNA: TGTGCCAGCAAAGGACAGGGCGAGGTTCATAGTGGCTACACCTTC. Translated, it gives CASKGQGEVHSGYTF.

V usage is TRBV5-4 and J usage is TRBJ1-4, with 8 bases fitting TRBD1. V was clipped by 4 bases and J by 4 bases; unmatched bases: 3. Germline loops: CDR1 SGHNT, CDR2 YYREEE (reference sequence). This CDR3 region has 14 residues. CDR3 nucleotides: TGTGCCAGCAGCCCGGACAGGGATAATGAAAAACTGTTTTTT. Translated: CASSPDRDNEKLFF.

The chain joins TRBV7-9 to TRBJ2-7; no firm D call. V was pared by 1 base and J by 2 bases, with 3 bases between. CDR1 is SEHNR and CDR2 is FQNEAQ in the germline V gene (reference sequence). The CDR3 runs 12 residues. The CDR3 sequence is CASSLGTYEQYF. Written as DNA, the CDR3 is TGTGCCAGCAGCTTAGGTACCTACGAGCAGTACTTC.

This clone has only one observation. The chain uses TRBV13 and TRBJ2-3, with D perhaps matching TRBD2 (6 bases). The CDR3 has 14 amino acids. Per germline, CDR1 PRHDT and CDR2 FYEKMQ (reference sequence). Trimming left V 5 bases short and J 3 bases short, with 12 bases between. CDR3 amino acids: CASSARRETDTQYF. The CDR3 DNA follows: TGTGCCAGCAGCGCACGCCGGGAGACAGATACGCAGTATTTT.

This chain links TRBV27 with TRBJ2-2; 7 positions agree with TRBD1. The V and J ends lost 6 bases and 3 bases, in that order; junction bases with no gene match: 10. Germline V lookup: CDR1 MNHEY, CDR2 SMNVEV (reference sequence). This CDR3 spans 16 amino acids. CDR3 nucleotides: TGTGCCAGCAGAACTCCCGGGACAGCACACACCGGGGAGCTGTTTTTT. Translating gives CASRTPGTAHTGELFF.

This chain links TRBV7-8 with TRBJ2-6; 8 bases align to TRBD1. The V segment lost 4 bases and the J segment 0 bases; nucleotides outside the gene matches: 5. Germline V lookup: CDR1 SGHVS, CDR2 FQNEAQ. This CDR3 has 17 residues. CDR3 sequence (DNA): TGTGCCAGCAGCTGGGACAGGCGAAGCTCTGGGGCCAACGTCCTGACTTTC. Amino acids: CASSWDRRSSGANVLTF.

This chain uses TRBV5-1 with TRBJ1-2, with D perhaps matching TRBD1 (5 bases). The CDR3 is 17 residues long. The germline V gene has CDR1 SGHRS and CDR2 YFSETQ. Trimming removed 4 bases from V and 2 bases from J, with 21 bases in between. The CDR3 coding sequence is TGCGCCAGCAGCCCTTCGGGGTGGGGGGATACGAACTATGGCTACACCTTC. As protein: CASSPSGWGDTNYGYTF. The full variable domain, rest sourced from reference TRBV5-1 and TRBJ1-2, is KAGVTQTPRYLIKTRGQQVTLSCSPISGHRSVSWYQQTPGQGLQFLFEYFSETQRNKGNFPGRFSGRQFSNSRSEMNVSTLELGDSALYLCASSPSGWGDTNYGYTFGSGTRLTVV.

The chain recombines TRBV5-1 with TRBJ2-2, with 12 positions matching TRBD2. CDR1 is SGHRS and CDR2 is YFSETQ in the germline V gene. The CDR3 extends over 16 amino acids. J lost 2 bases, V lost 4 bases, and 3 bases had no gene match. DNA of the CDR3: TGCGCCAGCAGCCAACTAGCGGGGGGTAACACCGGGGAGCTGTTTTTT. As protein: CASSQLAGGNTGELFF.

This chain uses TRBV15 with TRBJ1-2; TRBD1 agrees at 9 bases. CDR1 and CDR2 (germline): LNHNV, YYDKDF (reference sequence). V was clipped by 8 bases and J by 4 bases; unmatched bases: 11. This CDR3 has 15 amino acids. CDR3 sequence reads: CATQEQGARVYGYTF. CDR3 DNA: TGTGCCACCCAAGAACAGGGGGCGAGGGTCTATGGCTACACCTTC.

V is TRBV10-2 and J is TRBJ1-1; 8 bases fit TRBD1. Germline trimming cut 4 bases from V and 7 bases from J; bases unmatched to any gene: 8. The CDR3 length is 14 residues. Germline V gene data show CDR1 as WSHSY and CDR2 as SAAADI. For the CDR3, the DNA is TGCGCCAGCAGTGGAGGCAGGGGGCTGTATGAAGCTTTCTTT. As protein: CASSGGRGLYEAFF.

J is TRBJ2-1 and V is TRBV10-1, with D possibly being TRBD1 (6 bases). Germline V CDR1 and CDR2: WNHNN, SYGVQD (reference sequence). The CDR3 extends over 13 amino acids. V was clipped by 5 bases and J by 11 bases, with 16 bases between them. The CDR3 coding sequence is TGCGCCAGCAGTACGGGACAAGGCGTCCAGCAGTTCTTC. It specifies CASSTGQGVQQFF.

The chain uses TRBV5-4 and TRBJ2-1; D possibly corresponds to TRBD1 (6 bases). The CDR3 has 14 residues. Germline loops: CDR1 SGHNT, CDR2 YYREEE (reference sequence). V lost 1 base, J lost 10 bases, and 15 bases lay in between. This chain's CDR3 is CASSLRHRVDEQFF. In nucleotides, the CDR3 is TGTGCCAGCAGCTTGAGGCACAGGGTAGACGAGCAGTTCTTC.

V is TRBV15 and J is TRBJ2-4, with a tentative D call TRBD1 (6 bases). Trimming pared 1 base from V and 7 bases from J, leaving 8 bases between. CDR3 size: 13 residues. Germline CDR1 reads LNHNV; CDR2 reads YYDKDF (reference sequence). CDR3 nucleotide sequence: TGTGCCACCAGCAGAGCGGACAGTAACATTCAGTACTTC. This codes for CATSRADSNIQYF.

This clone was counted only a few times. V and J are TRBV6-4 and TRBJ1-2; 9 bases align to TRBD1. Unmatched junction bases numbered 9, after V lost 9 bases and J lost 4 bases. The CDR3 length is 14 residues. Germline V gene sequence: CDR1 MRHNA, CDR2 SNTAGT. The CDR3 DNA sequence: TGTGCCAGGACCGCCGGGACAGGGCTCTATGGCTACACCTTC. Its translation: CARTAGTGLYGYTF.

The V gene is TRBV11-2, the J gene TRBJ2-5; a possible D gene is TRBD2 (5 bases). CDR3 length: 14 amino acids. V dropped 1 base and J dropped 4 bases, with 10 bases sitting between them. Germline values: CDR1 SGHAT, CDR2 FQNNGV. The CDR3 sequence is CASSLAGIGETQYF. CDR3 nucleotide sequence: TGTGCCAGCAGCTTAGCGGGGATCGGAGAGACCCAGTACTTC. Using reference TRBV11-2 and TRBJ2-5 for the parts outside the CDR3, the full variable domain is EAGVAQSPRYKIIEKRQSVAFWCNPISGHATLYWYQQILGQGPKLLIQFQNNGVVDDSQLPKDRFSAERLKGVDSTLKIQPAKLEDSAVYLCASSLAGIGETQYFGPGTRLLVL.

The chain employs TRBV11-3 and TRBJ2-7, with TRBD2 as a possible D gene (6 bases). Trimming stripped 4 bases from V and 8 bases from J, with 15 bases between. This CDR3 is built from 13 residues. Germline loops: CDR1 SGHNT, CDR2 YENEEA. The CDR3 DNA sequence: TGTGCCAGCAGCTCCGGACTAACCACCCAGCAGTACTTC. Its protein product is CASSSGLTTQQYF.

CDR3 loop: CASTGRQSTDTQYF. For the CDR3, the DNA is TGTGCCAGTACCGGACGACAGAGCACAGATACGCAGTATTTT. The J gene is TRBJ2-3, the V gene TRBV19; a weak D match, TRBD1 (5 bases). Germline V lookup: CDR1 LNHDA, CDR2 SQIVND (reference sequence). Trimming left V 7 bases short and J 0 bases short, with 11 bases between. The CDR3 sequence is 14 residues long.

The chain uses TRBV11-2 and TRBJ1-1; D might be TRBD1 (6 bases). V was clipped by 5 bases and J by 3 bases, with 19 bases between them. This CDR3 region has 16 residues. Germline V gives CDR1 SGHAT, CDR2 FQNNGV. In nucleotides, the CDR3 is TGTGCCAGCAGCGCGGGGGCGCAGGGGTACTACACTGAAGCTTTCTTT. It is translated as CASSAGAQGYYTEAFF.

The V gene is TRBV29-1, the J gene TRBJ1-1; D uncertain. Trimming pared 6 bases from V and 1 base from J, leaving 9 bases between. Germline V gives CDR1 SQVTM, CDR2 ANQGSEA. The CDR3 length is 12 residues. CDR3 sequence: CSVADTNTEAFF. The CDR3 DNA follows: TGCAGCGTCGCCGACACGAACACTGAAGCTTTCTTT.

J is TRBJ1-1 and V is TRBV4-2, with D uncertain. The CDR3 sequence is 16 residues long. Deletions cut 5 bases from V and 1 base from J, with 17 bases between. The V gene's germline CDR1 is LGHNA and CDR2 YNFKEQ. The CDR3 region is CASSYIPGSQNTEAFF. For the CDR3, the DNA is TGTGCCAGCAGCTACATTCCGGGAAGCCAGAACACTGAAGCTTTCTTT.

This clone has more than one count but fewer than ten. The rearrangement uses TRBV7-2 and TRBJ2-7, with D possibly TRBD1 on 6 matching bases. Trimming stripped 0 bases from V and 2 bases from J, with 11 bases between. From germline, CDR1 is SGHTA and CDR2 FQGNSA. This CDR3 is built from 15 residues. Here the CDR3 reads CASSLAVGGTYEQYF. CDR3 DNA sequence: TGTGCCAGCAGCTTAGCGGTAGGGGGAACCTACGAGCAGTACTTC.

This clone was detected only once. The rearrangement uses TRBV6-1 and TRBJ2-7, with D maybe TRBD1 (6 bases). V lost 0 bases and J lost 0, with 9 bases in between. Germline loops: CDR1 MNHNS, CDR2 SASEGT. The CDR3 sequence is 15 residues long. The CDR3 DNA reads as TGTGCCAGCAGTGAAGCGCCGACAGGCTCCTACGAGCAGTACTTC. It translates to CASSEAPTGSYEQYF.

V and J are TRBV27 and TRBJ2-5; 9 nucleotides match TRBD1. The J call may not be correct, given that the DNA end is closer to TRBJ2-7. Germline CDR1 reads MNHEY; CDR2 reads SMNVEV (reference sequence). The CDR3 runs to 14 residues. CDR3 in DNA: TGTGCCAGCAGTGGACAGGGGAGCTCCTACGAGCAGTACTTC. It specifies CASSGQGSSYEQYF.